The 17 T cell receptor beta chains reported below all come from one sample, sequenced in a study of tumor-infiltrating lymphocytes in primary liver carcinoma. Co-extraction yielded RNA and DNA from roughly 21-30 mg of unsorted bulk tissue. Using a constant-region primer together with ProtoScript II reverse transcriptase, TCR beta cDNA was made from roughly 500 ng of total RNA. ARM-PCR was slightly modified, and three nested multiplex PCR rounds with it gave rise to the TCR beta libraries. For approximately 11 cycles apiece, the opening two PCR rounds ran with TRBV1-TRBV30 forward primers and a C-beta reverse primer. Each CDR3 protein is one row after TCRdb ran MiXCR on the multiplex PCR reads. The table records 45,000 to 55,000 distinct CDR3 sequences, 60% to 75% of them present only once. The sequenced sample was liver tumor tissue from sampling region 2. As for subset: tumor region T2, inferior pole. These receptors all come from a man aged 35-49 years with primary liver carcinoma and hepatitis B virus infection.

The genes are TRBV5-5 and TRBJ2-7, with 8 positions matching TRBD2. The CDR3 consists of 16 residues. Germline V lookup: CDR1 SGHKS, CDR2 YYEKEE (reference sequence). V gave up 10 bases and J gave up 0 bases; unmatched junction bases: 15. The CDR3 coding sequence is TGTGCCTGCTGCAGCCCCGGGGGGGTCTGCTCCTACGAGCAGTACTTC. Encoded protein: CACCSPGGVCSYEQYF.

This clonotype was detected many times. The rearrangement links TRBV14 to TRBJ2-7; D gene ambiguous. Germline assignment: CDR1 SGHDN and CDR2 FVKESK. V was trimmed by 1 base and J by 3 bases, leaving 13 bases between them. This CDR3 spans 15 amino acids. DNA for the CDR3: TGTGCCAGCAGCCAAGTCGGGCGCGAGTTCTACGAGCAGTACTTC. It specifies CASSQVGREFYEQYF.

Regarding this clonotype: Since the CDR3 does not end with the conserved phenylalanine or tryptophan, this likely comes from a read error. The DNA is left out, because the CDR3 cannot be placed on it with certainty; the CDR3 is given as TCRdb lists it. This chain joins TRBV21-1 and TRBJ1-5; TRBD1, the table's D call, lacks a check against the DNA. TRBV21-1 is a pseudogene. The CDR3 comprises 18 residues, both ends counted. CDR3 sequence: CASSNPWRTGNSNQPQHL.

This clonotype was observed at least ten times. The rearrangement joins TRBV6-6 to TRBJ2-5; D is perhaps TRBD2 (6 bases). This CDR3 contains 13 residues. Germline lookup yields CDR1 MNHNY and CDR2 SVGAGI (reference sequence). V was cut by 6 bases and J by 4 bases, with 12 bases left in between. This CDR3 is CASSVTSRETQYF. The CDR3 bases are TGTGCCAGCAGCGTGACTAGTCGAGAGACCCAGTACTTC.

A word on this clonotype: A read error may account for a junction end that differs from germline. J is TRBJ1-2 and V is TRBV6-1; 8 positions agree with TRBD1. Germline-derived CDR1 and CDR2 are MNHNS and SASEGT. This CDR3 is built from 12 residues. The CDR3 is CASNVDREGYTF. In DNA form, the CDR3 reads TGTGCCAGCAATGTGGACAGGGAGGGCTACACTTTC.

As regards this clonotype: Mismatch with germline at one junction end may stem from a read error. V is TRBV10-2 and J is TRBJ2-7; TRBD2 matches at 13 bases. The germline V gene encodes CDR1 WSHSY and CDR2 SAAADI. The CDR3 has 15 amino acids. CDR3 sequence (DNA): TGCGCTAGCAGCCGCGGACTAGCGGGAGAAGACGAGCAGTACTTC. The encoded protein is CASSRGLAGEDEQYF.

As to this clonotype: The junction departs from the called germline gene at one end, perhaps through a read error. The rearrangement links TRBV5-1 to TRBJ2-6, with TRBD1 matching 8 bases. Germline values: CDR1 SGHRS, CDR2 YFSETQ. The CDR3 consists of 18 residues. The CDR3 spells CACSLQAGGYSGANVLTF. CDR3 DNA: TGCGCCTGCAGCTTGCAGGCAGGGGGCTACTCTGGGGCCAACGTGCTGACTTTC.

Turning to this clonotype: Sequence at one end of the junction differs from germline and may be a read error. This chain links TRBV12-3 or TRBV12-4 with TRBJ1-2; TRBD1 aligns across 8 bases. The CDR3 sequence is 14 residues long. CDR3 coding DNA: TGTACCAGCAGTATCTGGGGACAGGCATATGACTACACCTTC. Protein sequence: CTSSIWGQAYDYTF.

This rearrangement joins TRBV11-2 to TRBJ2-7; D not resolved. The CDR3 contains 14 residues. CDR1 is SGHAT, CDR2 FQNNGV, per germline. CDR3 in amino acids: CTNSLIDGAYEQYF. For the CDR3, the DNA is TGTACCAACAGTTTAATCGACGGAGCCTACGAGCAGTACTTC.

This clonotype was observed once. An end of the junction differs from the germline gene, which may be a read error. The rearrangement uses TRBV6-5 and TRBJ1-2; D is possibly TRBD1 (5 bases). The germline V gene has CDR1 MNHEY and CDR2 SVGAGI. CDR3 length: 16 amino acids. CDR3 region: CANSPHGRDGNYGNTF. Written as DNA, the CDR3 is TGTGCCAACAGCCCCCACGGCCGGGACGGTAACTATGGCAACACCTTC.

Of note for this clonotype: A much larger clone differs by one base, so this may be a read error. This CDR3 is missing its conserved last phenylalanine or tryptophan, likely due to a read error. The gene calls are TRBV10-3 and TRBJ1-1; maybe TRBD1 (6 bases). Per the germline V gene, CDR1 is ENHRY and CDR2 is SYGVKD. V lost 10 bases to trimming and J lost 6 bases, with 21 bases between them. The CDR3 totals 14 residues. CDR3 in amino acids: CATRPTGGGPEAFL. The DNA for the CDR3 is TGTGCCACGCGACCGACAGGAGGCGGACCTGAAGCTTTCCTT.

The chain has TRBV14 and TRBJ1-6; no reliable D call. Germline CDR1 is SGHDN and CDR2 is FVKESK. The CDR3 loop spans 12 amino acids. The germline V and J ends were trimmed by 6 bases and 15 bases, with 15 bases remaining between them. The chain's CDR3 is CASRPGTKLLHF. DNA for the CDR3: TGTGCCAGCAGGCCGGGCACGAAGCTCCTCCACTTT.

As concerns this clonotype: One end of the junction does not line up with germline, which may come from a read error. The chain joins TRBV6-6 to TRBJ2-1, with D unclear. This CDR3 contains 12 residues. Germline V CDR1 and CDR2: MNHNY, SVGAGI (reference sequence). The CDR3 loop is CVSSHTGDEQFF. CDR3 coding DNA: TGTGTCAGCAGTCACACGGGCGATGAGCAGTTCTTT.

J is TRBJ1-4 and V is TRBV5-6; 10 positions agree with TRBD1. The J segment lost 4 bases and the V segment lost 6 bases, leaving 9 bases of the junction unmatched. There are 16 residues in the CDR3. The germline gives CDR1 SGHDT, CDR2 YYEEEE. CDR3 in amino acids: CASNMTGGGGNEKLFF. CDR3 DNA: TGTGCCAGCAACATGACAGGGGGCGGTGGTAATGAAAAACTGTTTTTT.

Comments on this clonotype: A junction boundary mismatches the germline segment, possibly from a read error. The V gene is TRBV6-6, the J gene TRBJ1-5; tentative D call: TRBD1 (6 bases). CDR1 MNHNY and CDR2 SVGAGI come from the germline V gene (reference sequence). This CDR3 region has 14 residues. For the CDR3, the DNA is TGTGTCAGCAGGACAACCGGGGGGGCACAGCCCCAGCATTTT. It specifies CVSRTTGGAQPQHF.

V and J are TRBV12-3 or TRBV12-4 and TRBJ1-5; D remains ambiguous. V lost 8 bases, J lost 4 bases, and 18 bases lay in between. The CDR3 consists of 15 residues. The CDR3, as DNA: TGTGCCAGCGGTCTCGGAGGACGGTATAATCAGCCCCAGCATTTT. Amino acids: CASGLGGRYNQPQHF.

As to this clonotype: No conserved phenylalanine or tryptophan is present at the end of the CDR3, so a read error is the likely explanation. The V call is TRBV29-1, the J call TRBJ2-1; tentatively, D is TRBD1 (5 bases). CDR1 and CDR2 from the germline V gene are SQVTM and ANQGSEA. Trimming cost V 6 bases and J 9 bases, with 12 bases left between them. The length of the CDR3 is 11 residues. Here the CDR3 DNA reads TGCAGCGTAAAAAGGGGTGGTGAGCAGTTCCTC. The encoded protein is CSVKRGGEQFL.